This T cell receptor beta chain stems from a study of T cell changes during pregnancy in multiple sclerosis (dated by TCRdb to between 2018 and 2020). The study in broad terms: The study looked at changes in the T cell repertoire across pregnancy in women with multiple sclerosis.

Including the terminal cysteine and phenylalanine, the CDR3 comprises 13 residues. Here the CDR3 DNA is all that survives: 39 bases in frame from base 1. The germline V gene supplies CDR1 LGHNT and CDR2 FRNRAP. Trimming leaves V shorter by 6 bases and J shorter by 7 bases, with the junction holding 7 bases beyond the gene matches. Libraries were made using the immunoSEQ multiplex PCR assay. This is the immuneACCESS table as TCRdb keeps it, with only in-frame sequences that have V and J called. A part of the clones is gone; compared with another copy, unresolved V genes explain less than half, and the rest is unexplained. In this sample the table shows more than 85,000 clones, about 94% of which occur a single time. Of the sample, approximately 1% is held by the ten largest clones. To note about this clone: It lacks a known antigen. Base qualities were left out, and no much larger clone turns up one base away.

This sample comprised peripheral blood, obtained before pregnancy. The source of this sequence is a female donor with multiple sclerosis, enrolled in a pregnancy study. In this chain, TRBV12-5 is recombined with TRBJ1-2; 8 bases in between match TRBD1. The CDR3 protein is CASGLSGGSGYTF. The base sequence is TGTGCTAGTGGCTTATCAGGGGGCTCTGGCTACACCTTC.